In its sample, the clone carrying this T cell receptor (beta chain) was seen many times. This specimen comes from a study of early T cells in non-severe SARS-CoV-2 infection. Overall study context: Sequenced material consisted of bulk RNA (from unsorted whole blood), and chains were unpaired.

Individual cDNA molecules received unique molecular identifiers during library preparation. TCRdb used MiXCR to reprocess the 5' RACE reads, holding one entry per CDR3 protein. The repertoire holds about 29,000 distinct CDR3 sequences, more than 4% seen once, with around 6% in the top ten. The ends were cut back, 4 bases at V and 3 bases at J, with 10 bases in the middle. The CDR3 contains 12 residues. CDR1 and CDR2 (germline): DFQATT, SNEGSKA (reference sequence). This TCR derives from an adult who was a healthcare worker with PCR-confirmed SARS-CoV-2 infection or an uninfected control (not recorded which). V is TRBV20-1 and J is TRBJ2-7; D unresolved. Sequencing used whole blood. Here the CDR3 DNA reads TGCAGTGCTACCCAGCGCAACTACGAGCAGTACTTC. The encoded protein is CSATQRNYEQYF.